This is a list of T cell receptor beta chains from one sample in a study of shared clonotypes between healthy human individuals. Libraries were prepared by immunoSEQ multiplex PCR; TCRdb keeps only in-frame clonotypes and omits some of them. The repertoire has 2 million to 3 million clones, 90% to 95% of them found once; the top ten carry around 0.4%. The sequencing sample was made of naive CD4+ T cells from PBMCs. The receptors originated from a man younger than 35 in good health. Some clones in this sample may be carry-over from other donors' samples. CDR3s include the opening cysteine and the closing phenylalanine or tryptophan. The D gene is left open where the match is weak. The size field is filled for only some rows; it gives once, few, many or a size class.

d_call j_call clone_size v_call cdr3_nt cdr3_aa
. TRBJ1-4 . TRBV7-2 TGTGCCAGCAGCTTAGCGAGTGAAAAACTGTTTTTT CASSLASEKLFF
TRBD2 TRBJ2-1 once TRBV5-4 TGTGCCAGCAGCTTGGGGACTAGCGGGACAAATGAGCAGTTCTTC CASSLGTSGTNEQFF
. TRBJ2-7 once TRBV11-2 TGTGCCAGCAGCTTAGGTCCGGCGTCCTACGAGCAGTACTTC CASSLGPASYEQYF
. TRBJ2-7 . TRBV28 TGTAGGACCGGACGCTCCTACGAGCAGTACTTC CRTGRSYEQYF
TRBD1 TRBJ1-1 . TRBV7-3 TGTGCCAGCAGCTCCACACAGGACAGGGTGGGGACTGAAGCTTTCTTT CASSSTQDRVGTEAFF
TRBD1 TRBJ1-2 . TRBV7-9 TGTGCCAGCAGCTTAGTTGGACAGGGAGGCTTTCATGGCTACACCTTC CASSLVGQGGFHGYTF
TRBD2 TRBJ2-7 . TRBV28 TGTGCCAGCAAGGCCGGGAGGTACGAGCAGTACTTC CASKAGRYEQYF
TRBD1 TRBJ1-5 once TRBV19 TGTGCCAGTACCCCCTCCCAGGGGGCTCGGGAAGTGTGGCATTTT CASTPSQGAREVWHF
. TRBJ2-2 . TRBV4-1 TGCGCCAGCAGCCAAGGGTGGGGGAACACCGGGGAGCTGTTTTTT CASSQGWGNTGELFF
. TRBJ2-7 . TRBV2 TGTGCCAGCAACGAACACGGCTACGAGCAGTACTTC CASNEHGYEQYF